The rows below give T cell receptor beta chains drawn from one sample of a study of chemoradiotherapy in HPV16-positive cancers. The assay was immunoSEQ multiplex PCR, and TCRdb's table has in-frame clones only and misses some. The sample gives under 50,000 clones, about 77% of which show up once; about 5.5% is in the top ten. Sequenced material: blood, taken from a patient who underwent chemoradiotherapy. The receptors shown here come from a human donor with HPV-associated anogenital cancer. Both conserved end residues are part of each CDR3. A D gene is named only where the DNA matches it firmly. Only part of the rows carry a size: once, few, many, or a class if the clone is expanded.

clone size	V gene	D gene	J gene	CDR3 protein	CDR3 DNA
few	TRBV14	TRBD1	TRBJ2-2	CASRQQGASGELFF	TGTGCCAGCAGGCAACAGGGGGCGTCCGGGGAGCTGTTTTTT
-	TRBV6-6	-	TRBJ2-7	CASTKGVLYEQYF	TGTGCCAGCACCAAGGGGGTTTTATACGAGCAGTACTTC
-	TRBV11-3	TRBD1	TRBJ1-4	CASSLRGPEWEKLFF	TGTGCCAGCAGCTTAAGGGGGCCCGAATGGGAAAAACTGTTTTTT
few	TRBV27	-	TRBJ1-5	CASSLWGQAGSNQPQHF	TGTGCCAGCAGTTTATGGGGGCAGGCGGGTAGCAATCAGCCCCAGCATTTT
-	TRBV7-7	-	TRBJ2-3	CASSLGGTDTQYF	TGTGCCAGCAGCTTAGGCGGTACAGATACGCAGTATTTT
few	TRBV5-4	-	TRBJ1-5	CASRNSNQPQHF	TGTGCCAGCAGAAATAGCAATCAGCCCCAGCATTTT
-	TRBV6-5	TRBD1	TRBJ2-7	CASRNRGISYEQYF	TGTGCCAGCAGGAACAGGGGAATTTCCTACGAGCAGTACTTC
-	TRBV10-2	-	TRBJ2-1	CASRPGTAFGEQFF	TGCGCCAGCAGACCCGGGACCGCCTTCGGAGAGCAGTTCTTC
-	TRBV29-1	-	TRBJ2-7	CSVSPGAGKTYEQYF	TGCAGCGTTAGCCCCGGGGCAGGTAAAACCTACGAGCAGTACTTC
-	TRBV18	TRBD1	TRBJ2-7	CASSPGDRPYSNEQYF	TGTGCCAGCTCACCAGGGGACAGGCCTTACAGCAACGAGCAGTACTTC
-	TRBV27	TRBD2	TRBJ2-1	CASSFQSGTRDVSEQFF	TGTGCCAGCAGTTTCCAAAGCGGGACCCGGGATGTTAGTGAGCAGTTCTTC
-	TRBV27	-	TRBJ2-1	CASSHITGTFDNEQFF	TGTGCCAGCAGTCACATCACCGGGACTTTTGACAATGAGCAGTTCTTC
-	TRBV9	-	TRBJ1-1	CASNQQGTLEAFF	TGTGCCAGCAACCAGCAGGGAACTCTTGAAGCTTTCTTT
few	TRBV6-5	-	TRBJ2-2	CASSPTRTGELFF	TGTGCCAGCAGTCCCACCAGGACCGGGGAGCTGTTTTTT
-	TRBV6-1	-	TRBJ1-1	CASSGVTNTEAFF	TGTGCCAGCAGTGGGGTTACGAACACTGAAGCTTTCTTT
-	TRBV5-1	-	TRBJ2-3	CASSLAEGSDTQYF	TGCGCCAGCAGCTTGGCGGAGGGTTCAGATACGCAGTATTTT
-	TRBV5-4	-	TRBJ2-7	CASSLREGSGEQYF	TGTGCCAGCAGCTTAAGGGAAGGGTCGGGTGAGCAGTACTTC
-	TRBV7-2	-	TRBJ2-7	CASTRGGTYEQYF	TGTGCCAGCACGCGGGGCGGGACCTACGAGCAGTACTTC
-	TRBV6-1	TRBD1	TRBJ2-5	CASSERQGFQETQYF	TGTGCCAGCAGTGAAAGACAGGGGTTCCAAGAGACCCAGTACTTC
-	TRBV7-9	-	TRBJ2-1	CASSLRVLTTSINEQFF	TGTGCCAGCAGCCTAAGGGTTTTAACCACTAGCATCAATGAGCAGTTCTTC
-	TRBV7-9	TRBD1	TRBJ1-1	CASSSTLLTGRGTEAFF	TGTGCCAGCAGCTCCACCCTTTTGACAGGGAGGGGCACTGAAGCTTTCTTT
once	TRBV7-6	-	TRBJ2-5	CASSHRPQETQYF	TGTGCCAGCAGCCACCGACCCCAAGAGACCCAGTACTTC
-	TRBV7-9	-	TRBJ2-5	CASSLVAAQETQYF	TGTGCCAGCAGCTTAGTGGCGGCGCAAGAGACCCAGTACTTC
-	TRBV6-1	TRBD1	TRBJ1-3	CASRKGAGGNTIYF	TGTGCCAGCAGGAAGGGGGCAGGAGGAAACACCATATATTTT
-	TRBV21-1	-	TRBJ1-5	CASSKWPGDQPQHF	TGTGCCAGCAGCAAATGGCCGGGGGATCAGCCCCAGCATTTT
-	TRBV7-2	-	TRBJ1-2	CASSLNPGKDGYTF	TGTGCCAGCAGCTTAAATCCGGGGAAGGATGGCTACACCTTC
-	TRBV7-2	TRBD2	TRBJ2-5	CASSLGGTSGGLQETQYF	TGTGCCAGCAGCTTAGGGGGGACTAGCGGGGGCCTTCAAGAGACCCAGTACTTC
-	TRBV27	-	TRBJ2-3	CASSFEGRTYTDTQYF	TGTGCCAGCAGTTTCGAGGGGAGGACCTACACAGATACGCAGTATTTT
once	TRBV6-5	-	TRBJ1-1	CASSYLASGAAAFF	TGTGCCAGCAGTTACCTAGCAAGTGGGGCCGCAGCTTTCTTT
-	TRBV4-1	-	TRBJ1-1	CASSQINRVSNTEAFF	TGCGCCAGCAGCCAAATAAACAGGGTCTCGAACACTGAAGCTTTCTTT
-	TRBV5-1	-	TRBJ1-6	CASSPDSYNSPLHF	TGCGCCAGCAGCCCGGACTCCTATAATTCACCCCTCCACTTT
-	TRBV5-1	-	TRBJ2-3	CASSLGGTDTQYF	TGCGCCAGCAGCTTGGGGGGAACAGATACGCAGTATTTT
-	TRBV7-9	-	TRBJ1-5	CASSRVSNQPQHF	TGTGCCAGCAGCAGGGTTAGCAATCAGCCCCAGCATTTT
few	TRBV4-1	-	TRBJ1-4	CASSQELGVTNEKLFF	TGCGCCAGCAGCCAAGAACTAGGGGTCACTAATGAAAAACTGTTTTTT
-	TRBV30	-	TRBJ2-5	CAWSGSETQYF	TGTGCCTGGAGTGGGAGCGAGACCCAGTACTTC
-	TRBV5-4	TRBD2	TRBJ2-7	CASSLSTSGTYEQYF	TGTGCCAGCAGCTTGAGTACTAGCGGGACCTACGAGCAGTACTTC
-	TRBV15	-	TRBJ1-5	CATSQAGAYSNQPQHF	TGTGCCACCAGCCAAGCGGGGGCCTATAGCAATCAGCCCCAGCATTTT
few	TRBV25-1	-	TRBJ1-6	CASRNRPGAPLHF	TGTGCCAGCAGAAACCGGCCCGGGGCACCCCTCCACTTT
-	TRBV30	-	TRBJ2-3	CAWSPQGDTQYF	TGTGCCTGGAGTCCACAGGGAGATACGCAGTATTTT
-	TRBV29-1	-	TRBJ1-1	CSVLVHSLTEAFF	TGCAGCGTTCTGGTACACTCACTCACTGAAGCTTTCTTT
-	TRBV29-1	-	TRBJ1-2	CSAYSDSYGYTF	TGCAGCGCATATTCCGACAGCTATGGCTACACCTTC
-	TRBV7-8	TRBD1	TRBJ1-1	CASSWVRGRENTEAFF	TGTGCCAGCAGCTGGGTAAGGGGGCGCGAGAACACTGAAGCTTTCTTT
-	TRBV5-1	TRBD1	TRBJ2-1	CASSDGTGGRSEQFF	TGCGCCAGCAGCGACGGGACAGGGGGCCGATCTGAGCAGTTCTTC
-	TRBV6-1	-	TRBJ1-1	CASSKGESLESFF	TGTGCCAGCAGCAAAGGGGAGTCCTTAGAATCTTTCTTT
-	TRBV25-1	TRBD1	TRBJ1-4	CASSDEVGGTGGEKLFF	TGTGCCAGCAGTGATGAAGTGGGCGGGACAGGGGGCGAAAAACTGTTTTTT
few	TRBV12-5	-	TRBJ1-1	CASGLDRAMNTEAFF	TGTGCTAGTGGTTTGGACAGGGCCATGAACACTGAAGCTTTCTTT
once	TRBV6-6	-	TRBJ1-1	CASAEGQNTEAFF	TGTGCCAGCGCCGAGGGGCAGAACACTGAAGCTTTCTTT
-	TRBV28	-	TRBJ1-4	CASSLVGGGTNEKLFF	TGTGCCAGCAGTTTGGTAGGGGGAGGCACTAATGAAAAACTGTTTTTT
-	TRBV19	-	TRBJ1-4	CASSIDRDGNEKLFF	TGTGCCAGTAGTATAGACAGGGACGGTAATGAAAAACTGTTTTTT
-	TRBV25-1	-	TRBJ1-1	CASSGLQKAFF	TGTGCCAGCAGTGGGTTACAAAAAGCTTTCTTT
few	TRBV7-2	-	TRBJ1-2	CASSLAGGPDGYTF	TGTGCCAGCAGCTTAGCGGGGGGGCCCGATGGCTACACCTTC
-	TRBV5-4	TRBD1	TRBJ2-5	CASSISPGGKGETQYF	TGTGCCAGCAGCATTAGTCCAGGGGGCAAGGGGGAGACCCAGTACTTC
-	TRBV7-9	-	TRBJ2-1	CASSLVGGFGNEQFF	TGTGCCAGCAGCTTAGTAGGCGGGTTTGGTAATGAGCAGTTCTTC
few	TRBV6-5	-	TRBJ1-2	CASTLDGYGYTF	TGTGCCAGCACCCTAGACGGCTATGGCTACACCTTC
-	TRBV2	TRBD1	TRBJ2-7	CASMSRDRGYEQYF	TGTGCCAGCATGTCCCGGGACAGGGGTTACGAGCAGTACTTC